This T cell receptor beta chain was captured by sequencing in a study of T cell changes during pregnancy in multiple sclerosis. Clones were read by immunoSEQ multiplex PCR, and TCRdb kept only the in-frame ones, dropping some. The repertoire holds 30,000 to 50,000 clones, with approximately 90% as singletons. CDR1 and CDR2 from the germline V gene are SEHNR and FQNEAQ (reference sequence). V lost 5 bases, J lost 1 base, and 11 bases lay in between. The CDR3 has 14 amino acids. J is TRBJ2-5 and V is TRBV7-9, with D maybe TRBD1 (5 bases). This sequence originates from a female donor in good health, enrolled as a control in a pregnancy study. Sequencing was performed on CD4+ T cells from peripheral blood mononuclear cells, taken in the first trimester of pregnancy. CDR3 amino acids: CASSPGQAQETQYF. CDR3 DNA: TGTGCCAGCAGCCCCGGACAAGCCCAAGAGACCCAGTACTTC.